This paragraph covers one TCR beta chain sequence. Its antigen is not known. These data originate in a study of T cell responses to AZD1222 COVID-19 vaccine. The germline V gene has CDR1 KGHSH and CDR2 LQKENI. Trimming cost V 5 bases and J 7 bases, with 6 bases left between them. This CDR3 spans 12 amino acids. TCRdb's table, derived via immunoSEQ multiplex PCR, lists solely in-frame clones and lacks some. The sample carries about 150,000 clones, around 95% recorded once. Findings of the study overall: Among the donors, most were white British and more were female, and clonal diversity was possibly underestimated.

The chain uses TRBV18 and TRBJ1-6; D is uncertain. Material: peripheral blood, obtained on day 0 of AZD1222 vaccination. This clonotype originated in an adult in good health. The CDR3 nucleotides are TGTGCCAGCTCAGTACAAAATTCACCCCTCCACTTT. This translates into CASSVQNSPLHF.